Given below is one TCR beta chain in context. Its antigen is still unknown. These data belong to a study of T cell responses to AZD1222 COVID-19 vaccine. Regarding the study as a whole: Reports indicate that nearly half of spike-specific TCRs are directed at unmutated variant regions.

Germline CDR1 SGDLS, CDR2 YYNGEE. Trimming removed 1 base at V and 0 bases at J, with 10 bases between. This CDR3 comprises 16 residues. Measured with immunoSEQ multiplex PCR; TCRdb has only the in-frame clones, and not every one. The data show some 70,000 clones, roughly four fifths seen once. The chain is built from TRBV9 and TRBJ2-2; the D is unclear. Sequencing was performed on peripheral blood, taken on day 0 of AZD1222 vaccination. This sequence was found in an adult in good health. Here the CDR3 reads CASSVTARANTGELFF. The CDR3 DNA sequence: TGTGCCAGCAGCGTAACGGCGCGAGCGAACACCGGGGAGCTGTTTTTT.